This TCR beta chain is from a study of blood T cells in healthy people across ages. Every donor provided roughly 9.1 milliliters of peripheral blood. The study isolated at least 6.5 million PBMCs from each sample. The table lists this clonotype with a few counts. The antigen remains undetermined. Using a J-beta primer mix together with a sample-barcoded 5' primer, a second PCR was run for roughly 6 to 11 cycles. Tagging of each cDNA molecule was performed by a template-switch adaptor with 12 random nucleotides. TCRdb reprocessed the 5' RACE reads via MiXCR and lists one record per CDR3 protein. This table holds 1,800,000 or so distinct CDR3 sequences, approximately 40% found once. Trimming took off 5 bases at V and 0 bases at J, with 11 bases between the two ends. CDR3 length: 15 amino acids. Germline CDR1 reads MNHEY; CDR2 reads SMNVEV (reference sequence). Points from the study as a whole: Expanded clonotype shifts may have been confounded, as the donors had an unknown CMV status.

What was sequenced was blood. The V gene is TRBV27, the J gene TRBJ1-5, with D maybe TRBD1 (6 bases). This clonotype was sampled from a human donor in good health. The CDR3 loop is CASSKGDHSNQPQHF. CDR3 in DNA: TGTGCCAGCAGTAAGGGGGACCATAGCAATCAGCCCCAGCATTTT.